This T cell receptor beta chain was observed in a study of T cells in Graves' hyperthyroidism and ophthalmopathy. General study points: Most clonotypes expanded in thyroid above 0.001 were likewise present in blood.

For ophthalmopathy patients, the Clinical Activity Score was at least 3 and the NOSPECS grade at least 4; duration was under 3 months. Any patient presenting with uncontrolled infection, other autoimmune disease, pregnancy or lactation was left out. Diagnoses were made from clinical symptoms, serum measures (thyroxine and TRAb), thyroid ultrasound and orbital computed tomography. TCR beta CDR3 regions were amplified from RNA. The study used the HTBI primer set for a first-round RT-PCR of the TCR CDR3. TCRdb independently ran MiXCR on the multiplex PCR reads; one entry per CDR3 protein. The sample has more than 350,000 distinct CDR3 sequences; 13% to 15% are singletons. CDR1 and CDR2 from the germline V gene are MDHEN and SYDVKM. V was trimmed by 5 bases and J by 5 bases, leaving 11 bases between them. CDR3 length: 13 residues. This clonotype was observed a handful of times. Its target is not known.

The sequenced sample consisted of blood. The chain employs TRBV28 and TRBJ2-3; D gene unclear. The clonotype originates from an older woman with Graves' ophthalmopathy. The CDR3, as DNA: TGTGCCAGCAGTCTATCCGTGGGAGATACGCAGTATTTT. Protein product: CASSLSVGDTQYF.